This TCR delta chain appears in the sequencing data of a study of Vδ1+ human thymocytes. This clone was seen only a few times. What it binds is unknown. Sequences come from RNA converted to cDNA by reverse transcription. Multiplex PCR used pooled V-gene forward primers and a constant-region reverse primer to amplify CDR3s. TCRdb re-processed the multiplex PCR reads via CATT. The sample has roughly 55,000 delta-chain clones; approximately 15% are singletons. Study results and limitations: Thymic TRG and TRD repertoires appeared highly polyclonal, with Gaussian CDR3 length distributions. The authors advised highly purified populations and single-cell validation. Many TRG clonotypes were shared between donors; TRD repertoires were essentially private.

The length of the CDR3 is 24 residues. The V segment lost 1 base and the J segment 0 bases; nucleotides outside the gene matches: 27. Germline V gene sequence: CDR1 TSWWSYY, CDR2 QGS. The chain couples TRDV1 to TRDJ1; 9 bases align to TRDD2. This clonotype was obtained from a boy in the first two years of life who had congenital heart surgery. The specimen was Vdelta1+ gamma-delta thymocytes from the thymus. Stated subset: FACS-sorted CD3+ TCRalphabeta- TCRVdelta1+ TCRVdelta2- thymocytes. The CDR3 is CALGERSPLPTVLGTVRYTDKLIF. In DNA form, the CDR3 reads TGTGCTCTTGGGGAACGATCTCCCCTTCCTACAGTACTGGGAACCGTTAGGTACACCGATAAACTCATCTTT.